Here is one T cell receptor (beta chain) with its context. The data derive from a study of blood T cell repertoires in COVID-19. Study-level information: Some COVID-19 samples were acute and others convalescent; all came from the United States, Italy and Spain. From T cells, B-cell-depleted T cells, or PBMCs came the material, which was cDNA or gDNA.

Trimming at V came to 1 base and at J to 4 bases, leaving 3 bases not matched to a gene. This CDR3 comprises 15 residues. The germline CDR1 and CDR2 sequences are SGDLS and YYNGEE. As originally analysed: For nucleated cells, counts were estimated from reference gene primer amplification. Clones were sequenced by immunoSEQ multiplex PCR, and TCRdb holds only the in-frame ones, with some missing. V, J and clone size reflect that table, while D and trimming were determined from the DNA. Among over 110,000 clones listed, 65% to 85% were seen once. Sequenced: peripheral blood. The TCR was taken from a woman between 55 and 75 years old with acute or convalescent COVID-19. V usage is TRBV9 and J usage is TRBJ2-7; 12 bases fit TRBD1. The CDR3 is CASSVTGQGAYEQYF. In DNA form, the CDR3 reads TGTGCCAGCAGCGTAACGGGACAGGGGGCTTACGAGCAGTACTTC.